Following are 5 T cell receptor beta chains from one sample sequenced in a study of blood T cell repertoires in COVID-19. The repertoire was sequenced with immunoSEQ multiplex PCR; TCRdb's copy has only in-frame clones and lacks some. Of fewer than 90,000 clones listed, more than 80% are singletons. Sequenced sample: peripheral blood. These receptors were obtained from a human donor in a cohort sampled during active COVID-19.

This chain uses TRBV18 with TRBJ1-5, with D possibly being TRBD1 (5 bases). This CDR3 is built from 13 residues. Germline V lookup: CDR1 KGHSH, CDR2 LQKENI. V lost 6 bases and J 2 bases, leaving 8 bases between the germline ends. The CDR3 is CASSRAGNQPQHF. The CDR3 DNA follows: TGTGCCAGCTCCAGGGCAGGCAATCAGCCCCAGCATTTT.

The genes are TRBV14 and TRBJ2-7; TRBD2 matches at 8 bases. CDR1 is SGHDN, CDR2 FVKESK, per germline. Trimming took 3 bases from V and 5 from J; bases not matched to a gene: 9. The CDR3 loop spans 15 amino acids. The CDR3: CASSHPGLGNHEQYF. CDR3 nucleotides: TGTGCCAGCAGCCACCCGGGACTAGGTAACCACGAGCAGTACTTC. Supplemented by reference TRBV14 and TRBJ2-7, the full variable domain reads EAGVTQFPSHSVIEKGQTVTLRCDPISGHDNLYWYRRVMGKEIKFLLHFVKESKQDESGMPNNRFLAERTGGTYSTLKVQPAELEDSGVYFCASSHPGLGNHEQYFGPGTRLTVT.

About this clone itself: A junction boundary mismatches the germline segment, possibly from a read error. The V call is TRBV7-9, the J call TRBJ1-1, with 7 bases matching TRBD1. CDR3 size: 13 residues. Germline assignment: CDR1 SEHNR and CDR2 FQNEAQ (reference sequence). This chain's CDR3 is CASSSTGNPEAFF. The CDR3 DNA is TGTGCCAGCAGCTCGACAGGGAACCCTGAAGCTTTCTTT.

CDR3 nucleotide sequence: TGTGCCAGCAGCCAAGGCGGGACAGCTTTCTTT. Amino acids: CASSQGGTAFF. This chain links TRBV14 with TRBJ1-1; a weak D match, TRBD1 (5 bases). V gave up 1 base and J gave up 10 bases, with 7 bases separating them. The CDR3 contains 11 residues. Per the germline V gene, CDR1 is SGHDN and CDR2 is FVKESK.

This chain connects TRBV18 to TRBJ2-1; 10 positions match TRBD1. The CDR3 extends over 16 amino acids. J was trimmed by 2 bases and V by 6 bases; bases with no gene match: 7. Germline lookup yields CDR1 KGHSH and CDR2 LQKENI. This chain's CDR3 is CASSRGQGITYNEQFF. CDR3 nucleotides: TGTGCCAGCTCGCGGGGACAGGGGATCACCTACAATGAGCAGTTCTTC.